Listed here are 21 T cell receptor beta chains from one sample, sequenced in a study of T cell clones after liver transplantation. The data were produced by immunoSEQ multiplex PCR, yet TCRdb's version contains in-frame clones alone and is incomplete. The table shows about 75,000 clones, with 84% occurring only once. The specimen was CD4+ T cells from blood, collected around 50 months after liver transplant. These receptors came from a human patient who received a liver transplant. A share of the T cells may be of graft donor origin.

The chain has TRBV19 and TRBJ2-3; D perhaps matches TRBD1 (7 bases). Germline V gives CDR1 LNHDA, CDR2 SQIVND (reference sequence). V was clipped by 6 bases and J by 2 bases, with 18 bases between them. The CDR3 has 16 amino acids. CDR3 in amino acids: CASRPHQGGYTDTQYF. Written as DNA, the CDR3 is TGTGCCAGTAGACCCCACCAGGGGGGTTACACAGATACGCAGTATTTT. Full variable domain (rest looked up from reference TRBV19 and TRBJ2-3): DGGITQSPKYLFRKEGQNVTLSCEQNLNHDAMYWYRQDPGQGLRLIYYSQIVNDFQKGDIAEGYSVSREKKESFPLTVTSAQKNPTAFYLCASRPHQGGYTDTQYFGPGTRLTVL.

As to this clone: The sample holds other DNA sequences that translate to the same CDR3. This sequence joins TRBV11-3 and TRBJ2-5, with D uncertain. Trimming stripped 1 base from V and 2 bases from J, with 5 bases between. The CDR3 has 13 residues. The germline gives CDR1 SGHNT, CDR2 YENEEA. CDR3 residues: CASSLGPQETQYF. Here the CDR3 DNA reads TGTGCCAGCAGCTTAGGCCCTCAAGAGACCCAGTACTTC.

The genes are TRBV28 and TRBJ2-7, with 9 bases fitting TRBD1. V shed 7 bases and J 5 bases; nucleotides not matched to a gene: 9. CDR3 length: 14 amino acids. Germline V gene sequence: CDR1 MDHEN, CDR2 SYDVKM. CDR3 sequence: CASTLGTGRHEQYF. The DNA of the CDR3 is TGTGCCAGCACCCTAGGGACAGGGAGGCACGAGCAGTACTTC. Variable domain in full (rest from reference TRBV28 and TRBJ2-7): DVKVTQSSRYLVKRTGEKVFLECVQDMDHENMFWYRQDPGLGLRLIYFSYDVKMKEKGDIPEGYSVSREKKERFSLILESASTNQTSMYLCASTLGTGRHEQYFGPGTRLTVT.

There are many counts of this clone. CDR3 sequence: CASSALLAGTDTQYF. The CDR3 DNA follows: TGTGCCAGCAGCGCACTACTAGCGGGAACAGATACGCAGTATTTT. The rearrangement links TRBV21-1 to TRBJ2-3; the D call in the table, TRBD2, was not verified against the DNA. TRBV21-1 is listed as a pseudogene. The CDR3 has 15 residues.

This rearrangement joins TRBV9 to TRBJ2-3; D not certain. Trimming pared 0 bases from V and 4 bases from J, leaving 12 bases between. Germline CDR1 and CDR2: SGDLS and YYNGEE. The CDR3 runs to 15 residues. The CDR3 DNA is TGTGCCAGCAGCGTAGCTCCGAGTGTCGCAGATACGCAGTATTTT. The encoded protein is CASSVAPSVADTQYF.

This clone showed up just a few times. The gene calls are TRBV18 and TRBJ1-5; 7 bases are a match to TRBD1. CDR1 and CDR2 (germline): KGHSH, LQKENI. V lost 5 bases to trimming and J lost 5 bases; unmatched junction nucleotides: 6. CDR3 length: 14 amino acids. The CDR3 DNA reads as TGTGCCAGCTCAACACAGGGGCGGGATCAGCCCCAGCATTTT. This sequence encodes CASSTQGRDQPQHF.

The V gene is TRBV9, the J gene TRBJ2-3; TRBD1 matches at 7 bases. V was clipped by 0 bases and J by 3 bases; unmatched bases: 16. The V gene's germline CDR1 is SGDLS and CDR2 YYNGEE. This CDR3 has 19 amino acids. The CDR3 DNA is TGTGCCAGCAGCGTAGGAGGGGGCACAGGGACGGGTTTGACAGATACGCAGTATTTT. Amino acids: CASSVGGGTGTGLTDTQYF.

This CDR3 reads CASRNRGAPTDTQYF. The CDR3, as DNA: TGTGCCAGCAGAAACAGGGGGGCTCCAACAGATACGCAGTATTTT. The chain carries TRBV5-6 and TRBJ2-3; 8 positions match TRBD1. This CDR3 has 15 amino acids. V was pared by 5 bases and J by 3 bases, with 8 bases of the junction left unmatched. Germline loops: CDR1 SGHDT, CDR2 YYEEEE.

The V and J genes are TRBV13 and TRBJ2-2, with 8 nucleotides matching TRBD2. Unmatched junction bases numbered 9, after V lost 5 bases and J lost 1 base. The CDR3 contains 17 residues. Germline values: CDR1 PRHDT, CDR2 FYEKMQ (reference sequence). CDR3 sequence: CASSRKWAGGNTGELFF. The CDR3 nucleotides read TGTGCCAGCAGCCGCAAGTGGGCGGGAGGGAACACCGGGGAGCTGTTTTTT. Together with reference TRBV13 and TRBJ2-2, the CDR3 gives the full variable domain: AAGVIQSPRHLIKEKRETATLKCYPIPRHDTVYWYQQGPGQDPQFLISFYEKMQSDKGSIPDRFSAQQFSDYHSELNMSSLELGDSALYFCASSRKWAGGNTGELFFGEGSRLTVL.

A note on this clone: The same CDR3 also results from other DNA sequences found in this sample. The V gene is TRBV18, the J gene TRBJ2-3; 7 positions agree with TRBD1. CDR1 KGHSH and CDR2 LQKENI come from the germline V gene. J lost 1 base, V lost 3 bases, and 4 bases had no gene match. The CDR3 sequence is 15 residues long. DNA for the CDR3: TGTGCCAGCTCACCTGGACAGGCGGGCACAGATACGCAGTATTTT. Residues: CASSPGQAGTDTQYF.

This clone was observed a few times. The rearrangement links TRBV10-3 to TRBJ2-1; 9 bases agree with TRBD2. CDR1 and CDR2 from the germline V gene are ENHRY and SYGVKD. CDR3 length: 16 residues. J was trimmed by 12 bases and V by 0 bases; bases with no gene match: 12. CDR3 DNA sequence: TGTGCCATCAGTGAGTCGACCGGCGGGGGGGTTCCCTGGCAGTTCTTC. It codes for CAISESTGGGVPWQFF.

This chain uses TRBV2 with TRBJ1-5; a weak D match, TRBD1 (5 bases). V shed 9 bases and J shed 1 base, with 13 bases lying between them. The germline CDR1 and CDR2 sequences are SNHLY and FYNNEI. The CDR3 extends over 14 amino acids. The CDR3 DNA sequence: TGTGCCAGGTCCGGGGCCGGGAGCAATCAGCCCCAGCATTTT. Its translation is CARSGAGSNQPQHF.

The CDR3 loop reads CAWVRGADTQYF. The CDR3 bases are TGTGCCTGGGTGCGGGGAGCAGATACGCAGTATTTT. This rearrangement joins TRBV30 to TRBJ2-3; tentatively, D is TRBD2 (6 bases). The germline V and J ends were trimmed by 5 bases and 4 bases, with 10 bases remaining between them. This CDR3 has 12 amino acids. Per the germline V gene, CDR1 is GTSNPN and CDR2 is SVGIG (reference sequence).

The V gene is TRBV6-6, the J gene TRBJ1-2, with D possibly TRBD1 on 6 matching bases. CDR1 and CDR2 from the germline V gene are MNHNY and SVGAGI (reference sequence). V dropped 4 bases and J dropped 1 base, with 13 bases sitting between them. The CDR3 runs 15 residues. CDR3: CASSSARGYNYGYTF. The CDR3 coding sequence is TGTGCCAGCAGTTCCGCGAGGGGGTATAACTATGGCTACACCTTC.

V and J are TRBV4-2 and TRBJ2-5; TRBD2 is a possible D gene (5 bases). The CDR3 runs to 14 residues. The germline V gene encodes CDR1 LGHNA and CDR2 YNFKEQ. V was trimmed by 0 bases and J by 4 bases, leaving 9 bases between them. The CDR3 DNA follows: TGTGCCAGCAGCCAAGAGAGGGCCACAGAGACCCAGTACTTC. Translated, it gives CASSQERATETQYF.

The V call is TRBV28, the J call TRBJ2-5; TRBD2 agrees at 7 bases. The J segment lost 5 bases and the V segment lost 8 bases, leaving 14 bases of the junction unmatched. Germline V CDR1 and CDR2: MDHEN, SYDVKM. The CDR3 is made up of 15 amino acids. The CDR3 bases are TGTGCCAGCCATCTAGCGGATCGGGGGAAGGAGACCCAGTACTTC. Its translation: CASHLADRGKETQYF.

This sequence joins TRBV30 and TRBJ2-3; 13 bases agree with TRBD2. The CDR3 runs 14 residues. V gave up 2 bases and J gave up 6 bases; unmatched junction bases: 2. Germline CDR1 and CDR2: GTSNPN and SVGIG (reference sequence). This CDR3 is CAWSRTSGSDTQYF. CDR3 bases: TGTGCCTGGAGTAGGACTAGCGGGAGTGATACGCAGTATTTT.

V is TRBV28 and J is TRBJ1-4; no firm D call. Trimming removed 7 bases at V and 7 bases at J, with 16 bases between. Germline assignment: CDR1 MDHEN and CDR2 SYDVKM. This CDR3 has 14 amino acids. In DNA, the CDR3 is TGTGCCAGCACCACCCCAACACTCGGTGAAAAACTGTTTTTT. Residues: CASTTPTLGEKLFF. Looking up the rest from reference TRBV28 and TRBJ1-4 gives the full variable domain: DVKVTQSSRYLVKRTGEKVFLECVQDMDHENMFWYRQDPGLGLRLIYFSYDVKMKEKGDIPEGYSVSREKKERFSLILESASTNQTSMYLCASTTPTLGEKLFFGSGTQLSVL.

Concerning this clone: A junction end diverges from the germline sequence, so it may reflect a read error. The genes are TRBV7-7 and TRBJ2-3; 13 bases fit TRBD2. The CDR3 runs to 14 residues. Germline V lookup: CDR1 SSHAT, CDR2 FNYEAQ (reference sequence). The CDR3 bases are TGTGCTAGCAGCTTGGGACTAGCGGGGGATACGCAGTATTTT. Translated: CASSLGLAGDTQYF. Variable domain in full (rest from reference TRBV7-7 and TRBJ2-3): GAGVSQSPRYKVTKRGQDVTLRCDPISSHATLYWYQQALGQGPEFLTYFNYEAQPDKSGLPSDRFSAERPEGSISTLTIQRTEQRDSAMYRCASSLGLAGDTQYFGPGTRLTVL.

The CDR3 sequence is CASSEGMRGGYGYTF. The CDR3 DNA reads as TGTGCCAGCAGTGAAGGTATGAGGGGAGGCTATGGCTACACCTTC. The V call is TRBV6-1, the J call TRBJ1-2, with a tentative D call TRBD1 (5 bases). Trimming shortened V by 1 base and J by 4 bases, and 13 bases separated the two germline ends. This CDR3 is 15 amino acids long. Germline V gives CDR1 MNHNS, CDR2 SASEGT.

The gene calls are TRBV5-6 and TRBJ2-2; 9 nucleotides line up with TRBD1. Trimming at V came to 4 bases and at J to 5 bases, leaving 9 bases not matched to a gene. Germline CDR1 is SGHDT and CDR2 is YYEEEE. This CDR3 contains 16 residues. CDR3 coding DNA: TGTGCCAGCAGCCCAGGGACAGGGAGTTCGACCGGGGAGCTGTTTTTT. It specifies CASSPGTGSSTGELFF.